The TCR beta chain described here comes from a study of human T cells and chemical hapten exposure. Background on the study: Upper-back patches of 0.01% DPC were read at 6 days. Study results and limitations: Having alopecia, donors may respond immunologically unlike healthy people. Compared to controls, expanded TCRs made significantly more large clusters of similar CDR3s. High-frequency TCRs, those above 1 in 1000, stayed the same after DPC sensitization.

TCRdb redid the calling of the RACE reads with MiXCR, one entry per CDR3 protein. The sample holds 150,000 to 200,000 distinct CDR3 sequences; about a fifth are singletons and the top ten take under 7%. Time point reported: patch test 1, 2 weeks after DPC sensitization. Treatment in this sample: therapeutic diphenylcyclopropenone sensitization with weekly scalp DPC. There are 12 residues in the CDR3. V lost 5 bases, J lost 5 bases, and 8 bases lay in between. The V gene's germline CDR1 is SEHNR and CDR2 FQNEAQ (reference sequence). This clonotype has a handful of counts. The target antigen is unknown. This sequence originates from a woman between 50 and 59 years old with alopecia areata. Some clones in this sample may be carry-over from other donors' samples. The sample consisted of whole blood, taken in connection with sensitization to the hapten diphenylcyclopropenone (DPC). This chain joins TRBV7-9 and TRBJ2-3; D not resolved. The CDR3 sequence is CASSPARDTQYF. The CDR3 region has the DNA TGTGCCAGCAGCCCGGCAAGAGATACGCAGTATTTT.